A single sample is the source of the 6 T cell receptor beta chains below, sequenced in a study of shared clonotypes between healthy human individuals. Sequencing was performed with immunoSEQ multiplex PCR; in TCRdb, only in-frame clones are kept and a portion is missing. The table lists about 490,000 clones, 81% of them singletons, with about 13% in the top ten. The sequenced material came from PBMCs. Receptor source: a woman in her thirties or forties in good health. Some clones in this sample may be carry-over from other donors' samples.

The V and J genes are TRBV5-1 and TRBJ2-7; tentative D call: TRBD1 (6 bases). Germline loops: CDR1 SGHRS, CDR2 YFSETQ. CDR3 length: 13 residues. Trimming took off 0 bases at V and 5 bases at J, with 9 bases between the two ends. The CDR3 loop reads CASSLESGDEQYF. The CDR3 coding sequence is TGCGCCAGCAGCTTGGAATCAGGGGACGAGCAGTACTTC. Full variable domain (missing parts from reference TRBV5-1 and TRBJ2-7): KAGVTQTPRYLIKTRGQQVTLSCSPISGHRSVSWYQQTPGQGLQFLFEYFSETQRNKGNFPGRFSGRQFSNSRSEMNVSTLELGDSALYLCASSLESGDEQYFGPGTRLTVT.

Regarding this clone: Other DNA sequences in the sample encode the same CDR3. The V gene is TRBV27, the J gene TRBJ2-5; D remains unclear. The CDR3 extends over 11 amino acids. Trimming took off 2 bases at V and 5 bases at J, with 3 bases between the two ends. Germline values: CDR1 MNHEY, CDR2 SMNVEV (reference sequence). CDR3 amino acids: CASSLGETQYF. The CDR3 DNA reads TGTGCCAGCAGTTTAGGGGAGACCCAGTACTTC.

On this clone itself: Given a far larger clone just one base away, this is likely a sequencing read error. The chain has TRBV4-3 and TRBJ1-1; weak D call: TRBD1 (5 bases). The CDR3 consists of 13 residues. Germline assignment: CDR1 LGHNA and CDR2 YSLEER. V was pared by 1 base and J by 4 bases, with 7 bases between. Written as DNA, the CDR3 is TGCGCCAGCAGCCAAGGACAGAGCACTGAAGCTTTCTTT. Its translation is CASSQGQSTEAFF.

Note on this clone: Given a far larger clone just one base away, this is likely a sequencing read error. The sample contains more than one DNA sequence encoding this CDR3. This chain uses TRBV6-6 with TRBJ1-5; D is undetermined. This CDR3 is built from 15 residues. Germline values: CDR1 MNHNY, CDR2 SVGAGI (reference sequence). Trimming removed 1 base at V and 7 bases at J, with 14 bases between. The CDR3 is CASSYWGSSTQPQHF. CDR3 in DNA: TGTGCCAGCAGTTACTGGGGTTCTAGTACCCAGCCCCAGCATTTT.

The V call is TRBV11-2, the J call TRBJ2-3; no clear D gene. CDR1 and CDR2 from the germline V gene are SGHAT and FQNNGV. Trimming left V 4 bases short and J 3 bases short, with 14 bases between. The CDR3 extends over 15 amino acids. As DNA, the CDR3 is TGTGCCAGCAGCTACAACCCGGACCGAACAGATACGCAGTATTTT. It encodes CASSYNPDRTDTQYF.

The genes are TRBV4-3 and TRBJ2-2, with D tentatively TRBD1 (6 bases). The ends were cut back, 4 bases at V and 5 bases at J, with 17 bases in the middle. Germline V gene sequence: CDR1 LGHNA, CDR2 YSLEER. There are 16 residues in the CDR3. The CDR3 reads CASSRQAGGSTGELFF. The CDR3 DNA reads TGCGCCAGCAGCCGACAGGCGGGCGGATCGACCGGGGAGCTGTTTTTT.